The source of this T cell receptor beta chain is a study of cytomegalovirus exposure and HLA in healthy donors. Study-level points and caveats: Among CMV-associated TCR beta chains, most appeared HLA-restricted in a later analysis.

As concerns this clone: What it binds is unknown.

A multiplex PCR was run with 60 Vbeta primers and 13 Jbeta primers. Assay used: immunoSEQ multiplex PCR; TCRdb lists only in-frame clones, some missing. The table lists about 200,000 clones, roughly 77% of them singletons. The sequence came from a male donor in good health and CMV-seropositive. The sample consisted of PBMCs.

The CDR3 region has the DNA TGTGCCAGCAGAACACGCCCGGGACTAGCGGGCGAGCAGTACTTC. Translating gives CASRTRPGLAGEQYF. The chain recombines TRBV28 with TRBJ2-7; 12 bases fit TRBD2. The length of the CDR3 is 15 residues. Germline V gene data show CDR1 as MDHEN and CDR2 as SYDVKM. Losses at the gene ends were 6 bases for V and 6 bases for J; bases not matched to a gene: 9.